This T cell receptor (beta chain) came from a study of control samples from healthy donors and cancer patients. V gave up 4 bases and J gave up 6 bases; unmatched junction bases: 6. The CDR3 is made up of 14 amino acids. The germline gives CDR1 MNHEY, CDR2 SVGEGT. The method was immunoSEQ multiplex PCR; TCRdb's version includes in-frame clones alone and lacks a portion of them. Of 150,000 to 200,000 clones listed, about nine tenths were seen once; the top ten hold roughly 1.6%. The sequenced material came from blood. V and J are TRBV6-2 or TRBV6-3 and TRBJ2-7, with 10 bases lining up with TRBD1. The receptor's source is a woman aged 25 to 39 in good health. In nucleotides, the CDR3 is TGTGCCAGCAGTTTCGTGACAGGGGGCCGCGAGCAGTACTTC. This translates into CASSFVTGGREQYF.